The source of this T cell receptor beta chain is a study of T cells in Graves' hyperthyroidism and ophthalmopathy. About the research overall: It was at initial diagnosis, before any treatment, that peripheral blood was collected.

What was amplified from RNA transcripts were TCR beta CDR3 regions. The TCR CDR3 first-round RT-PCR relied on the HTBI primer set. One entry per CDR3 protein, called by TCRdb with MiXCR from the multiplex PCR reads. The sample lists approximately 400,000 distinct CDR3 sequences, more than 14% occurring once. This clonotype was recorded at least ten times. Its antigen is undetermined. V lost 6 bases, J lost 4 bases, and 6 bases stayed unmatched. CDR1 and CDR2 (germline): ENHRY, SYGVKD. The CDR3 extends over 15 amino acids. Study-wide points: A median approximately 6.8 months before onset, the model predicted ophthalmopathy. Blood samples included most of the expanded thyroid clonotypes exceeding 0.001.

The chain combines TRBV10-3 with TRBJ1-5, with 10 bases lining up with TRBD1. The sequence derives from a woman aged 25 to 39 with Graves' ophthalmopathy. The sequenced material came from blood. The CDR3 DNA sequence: TGTGCCATCAGGGCGACAGGGGGCGGGAATCAGCCCCAGCATTTT. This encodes CAIRATGGGNQPQHF.